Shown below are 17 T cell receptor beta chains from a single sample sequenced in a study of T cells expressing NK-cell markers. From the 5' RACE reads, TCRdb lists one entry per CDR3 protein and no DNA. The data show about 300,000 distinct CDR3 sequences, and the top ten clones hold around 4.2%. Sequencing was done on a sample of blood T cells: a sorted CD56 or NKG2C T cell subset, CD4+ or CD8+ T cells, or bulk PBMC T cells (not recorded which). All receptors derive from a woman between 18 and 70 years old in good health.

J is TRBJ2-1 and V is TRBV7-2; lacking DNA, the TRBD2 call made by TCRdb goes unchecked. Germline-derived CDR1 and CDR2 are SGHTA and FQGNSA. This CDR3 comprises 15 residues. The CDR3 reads CASSPSSRADYEQFF.

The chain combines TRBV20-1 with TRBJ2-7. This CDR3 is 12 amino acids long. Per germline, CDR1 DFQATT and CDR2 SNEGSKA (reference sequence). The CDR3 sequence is CSALFLSYEQYF.

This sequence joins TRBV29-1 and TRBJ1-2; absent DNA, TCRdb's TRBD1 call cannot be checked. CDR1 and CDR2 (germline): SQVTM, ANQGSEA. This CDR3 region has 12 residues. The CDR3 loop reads CSVGSDSYGYTF.

The CDR3 sequence is CASRIGLAGGPSEQFF. V gene TRBV12-3 or TRBV12-4 combines with J gene TRBJ2-1; TCRdb returns TRBD2, unconfirmable since there is no DNA. CDR3 size: 16 residues.

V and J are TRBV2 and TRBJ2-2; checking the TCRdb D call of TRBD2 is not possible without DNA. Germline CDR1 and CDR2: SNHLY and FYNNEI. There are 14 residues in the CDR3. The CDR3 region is CASSERGGTGELFF.

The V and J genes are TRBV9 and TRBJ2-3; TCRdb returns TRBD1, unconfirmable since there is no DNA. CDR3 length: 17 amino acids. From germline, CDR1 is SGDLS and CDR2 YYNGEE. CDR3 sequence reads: CASSVLGFGGITDTQYF.

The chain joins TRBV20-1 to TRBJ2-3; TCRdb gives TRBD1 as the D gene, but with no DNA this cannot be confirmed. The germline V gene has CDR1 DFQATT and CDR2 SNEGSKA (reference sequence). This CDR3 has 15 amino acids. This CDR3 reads CGARRIGTSTDTQYF.

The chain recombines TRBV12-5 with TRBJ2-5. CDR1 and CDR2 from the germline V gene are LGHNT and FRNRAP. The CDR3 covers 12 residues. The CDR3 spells CASGLKGETQYF.

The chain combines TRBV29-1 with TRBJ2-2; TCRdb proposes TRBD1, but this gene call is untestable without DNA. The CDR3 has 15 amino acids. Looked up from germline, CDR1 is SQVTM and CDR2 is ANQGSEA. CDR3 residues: CSVSQGASNTGELFF.

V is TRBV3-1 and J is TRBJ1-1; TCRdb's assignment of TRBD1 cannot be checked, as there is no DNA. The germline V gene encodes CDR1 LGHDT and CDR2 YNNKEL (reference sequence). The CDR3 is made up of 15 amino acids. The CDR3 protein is CASSQARTTNTEAFF.

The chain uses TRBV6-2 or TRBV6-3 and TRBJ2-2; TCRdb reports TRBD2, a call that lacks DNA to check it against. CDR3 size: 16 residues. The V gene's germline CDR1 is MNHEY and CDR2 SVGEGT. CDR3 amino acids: CASSRPSGGGPGDLFF.

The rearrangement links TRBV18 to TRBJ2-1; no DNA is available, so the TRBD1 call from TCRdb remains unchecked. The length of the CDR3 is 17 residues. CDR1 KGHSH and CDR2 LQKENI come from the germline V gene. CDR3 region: CASSPLPGGTTYNEQFF.

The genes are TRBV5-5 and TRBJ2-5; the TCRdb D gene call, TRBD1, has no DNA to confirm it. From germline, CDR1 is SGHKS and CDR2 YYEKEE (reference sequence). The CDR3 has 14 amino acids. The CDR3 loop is CASSWTGRQETQYF.

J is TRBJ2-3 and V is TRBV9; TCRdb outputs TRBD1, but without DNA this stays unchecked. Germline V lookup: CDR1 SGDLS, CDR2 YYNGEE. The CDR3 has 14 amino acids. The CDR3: CASSVVQVTDTQYF.

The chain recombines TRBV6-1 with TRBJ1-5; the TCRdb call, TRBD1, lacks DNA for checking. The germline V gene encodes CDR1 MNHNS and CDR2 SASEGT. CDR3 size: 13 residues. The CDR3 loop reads CASSDGGHQPQHF.

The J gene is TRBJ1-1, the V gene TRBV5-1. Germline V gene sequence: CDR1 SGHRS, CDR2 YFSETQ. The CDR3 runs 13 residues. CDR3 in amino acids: CASSFGMNTEAFF.

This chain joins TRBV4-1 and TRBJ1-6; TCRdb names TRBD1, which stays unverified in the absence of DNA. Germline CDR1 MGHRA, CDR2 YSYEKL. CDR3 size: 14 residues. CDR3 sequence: CASSLDRRNSPLHF.